The present entry profiles one TCR beta chain with its context. This sample is part of a study of T cell changes during pregnancy in multiple sclerosis. CDR3 length: 20 residues. Per the germline V gene, CDR1 is SGHVS and CDR2 is FQNEAQ. V shed 5 bases and J 0 bases; nucleotides not matched to a gene: 18. Assay used: immunoSEQ multiplex PCR; TCRdb lists only in-frame clones, some missing. The repertoire holds roughly 49,000 clones, with 92% as singletons. The genes are TRBV7-8 and TRBJ2-3; TRBD2 matches at 9 bases. Sequencing used peripheral blood, obtained after pregnancy. The receptor's source is a female donor with multiple sclerosis, enrolled in a pregnancy study. The CDR3 loop reads CASSPRARLAGTHSTDTQYF. CDR3 sequence (DNA): TGTGCCAGCAGCCCCAGGGCGCGGCTAGCGGGGACCCACAGCACAGATACGCAGTATTTT. Looking up the rest from reference TRBV7-8 and TRBJ2-3 gives the full variable domain: GAGVSQSPRYKVAKRGQDVALRCDPISGHVSLFWYQQALGQGPEFLTYFQNEAQLDKSGLPSDRFFAERPEGSVSTLKIQRTQQEDSAVYLCASSPRARLAGTHSTDTQYFGPGTRLTVL.